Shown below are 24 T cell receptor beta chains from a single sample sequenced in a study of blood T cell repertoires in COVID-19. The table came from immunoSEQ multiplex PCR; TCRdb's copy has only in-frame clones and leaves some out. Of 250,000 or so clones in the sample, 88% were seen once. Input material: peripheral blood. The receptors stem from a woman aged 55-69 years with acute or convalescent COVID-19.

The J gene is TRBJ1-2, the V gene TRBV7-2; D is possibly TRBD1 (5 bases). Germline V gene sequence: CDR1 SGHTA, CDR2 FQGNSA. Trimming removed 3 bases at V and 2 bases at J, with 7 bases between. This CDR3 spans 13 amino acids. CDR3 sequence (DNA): TGTGCCAGCAGCTTGACAGTGAACTATGGCTACACCTTC. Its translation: CASSLTVNYGYTF.

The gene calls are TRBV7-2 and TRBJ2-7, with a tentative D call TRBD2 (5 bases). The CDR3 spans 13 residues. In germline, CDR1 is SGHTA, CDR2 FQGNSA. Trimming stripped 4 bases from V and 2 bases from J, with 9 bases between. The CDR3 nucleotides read TGTGCCAGCAGCTCTCCACTAGCCTACGAGCAGTACTTC. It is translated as CASSSPLAYEQYF.

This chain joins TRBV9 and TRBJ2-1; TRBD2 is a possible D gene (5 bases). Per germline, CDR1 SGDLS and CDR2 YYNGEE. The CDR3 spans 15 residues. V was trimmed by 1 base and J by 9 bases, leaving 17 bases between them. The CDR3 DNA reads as TGTGCCAGCAGCGTAATGGACTTACCTTCGGGTGAGCAGTTCTTC. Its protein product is CASSVMDLPSGEQFF.

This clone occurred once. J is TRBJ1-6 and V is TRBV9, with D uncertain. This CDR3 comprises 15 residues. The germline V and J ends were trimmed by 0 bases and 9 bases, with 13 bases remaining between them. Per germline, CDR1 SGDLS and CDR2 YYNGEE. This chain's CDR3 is CASSVGAMDGSPLHF. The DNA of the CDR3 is TGTGCCAGCAGCGTAGGGGCCATGGATGGTTCACCCCTCCACTTT.

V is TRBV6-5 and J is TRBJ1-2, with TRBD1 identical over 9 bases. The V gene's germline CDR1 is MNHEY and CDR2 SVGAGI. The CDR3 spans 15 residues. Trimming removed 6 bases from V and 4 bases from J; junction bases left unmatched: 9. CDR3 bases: TGTGCCAGCAGCCGTACAGGGGGCCTAGGCTATGGCTACACCTTC. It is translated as CASSRTGGLGYGYTF.

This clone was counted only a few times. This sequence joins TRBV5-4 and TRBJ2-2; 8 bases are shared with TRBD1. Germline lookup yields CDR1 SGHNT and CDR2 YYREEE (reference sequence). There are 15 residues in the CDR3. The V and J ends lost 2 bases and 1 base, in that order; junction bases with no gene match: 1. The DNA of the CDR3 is TGTGCCAGCAGCTTTGGGACAGGGAACACCGGGGAGCTGTTTTTT. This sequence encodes CASSFGTGNTGELFF.

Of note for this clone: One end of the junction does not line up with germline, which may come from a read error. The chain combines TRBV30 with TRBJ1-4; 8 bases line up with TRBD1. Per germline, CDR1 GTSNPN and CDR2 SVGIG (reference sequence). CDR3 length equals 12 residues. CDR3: CAWGPPTGEFLF. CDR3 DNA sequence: TGTGCCTGGGGGCCCCCGACAGGGGAATTTCTTTTT.

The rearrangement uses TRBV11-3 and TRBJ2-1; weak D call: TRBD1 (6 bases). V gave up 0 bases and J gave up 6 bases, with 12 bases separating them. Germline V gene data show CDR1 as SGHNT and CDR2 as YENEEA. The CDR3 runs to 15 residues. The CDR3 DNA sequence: TGTGCCAGCAGCTTAGATGGCCAGGGGAGCAATGAGCAGTTCTTC. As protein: CASSLDGQGSNEQFF.

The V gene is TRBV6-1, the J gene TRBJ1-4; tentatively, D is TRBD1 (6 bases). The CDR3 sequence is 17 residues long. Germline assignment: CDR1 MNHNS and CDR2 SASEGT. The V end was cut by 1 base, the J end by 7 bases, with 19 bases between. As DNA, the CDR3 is TGTGCCAGCAGTGAAGTTGGGAATGGGGGCTGGGGTGAAAAACTGTTTTTT. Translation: CASSEVGNGGWGEKLFF.

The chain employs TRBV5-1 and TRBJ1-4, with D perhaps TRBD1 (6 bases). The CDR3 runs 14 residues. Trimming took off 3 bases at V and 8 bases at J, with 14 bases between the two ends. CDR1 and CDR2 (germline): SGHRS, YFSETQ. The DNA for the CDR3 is TGCGCCAGCAGCTCCACAGGGACCAGCGAAAAACTGTTTTTT. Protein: CASSSTGTSEKLFF.

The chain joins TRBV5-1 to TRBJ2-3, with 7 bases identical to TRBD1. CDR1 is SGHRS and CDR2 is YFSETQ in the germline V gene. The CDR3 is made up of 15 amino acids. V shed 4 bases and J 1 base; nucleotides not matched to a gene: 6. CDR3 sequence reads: CASSTWDSRTDTQYF. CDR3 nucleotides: TGCGCCAGCAGCACCTGGGACAGCCGCACAGATACGCAGTATTTT.

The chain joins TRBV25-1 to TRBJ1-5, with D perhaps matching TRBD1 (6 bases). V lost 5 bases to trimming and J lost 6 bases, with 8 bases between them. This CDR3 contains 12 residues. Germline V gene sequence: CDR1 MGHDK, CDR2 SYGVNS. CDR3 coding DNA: TGTGCCAGCAGTCGCAGGGGTCAGCCCCAGCATTTT. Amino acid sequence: CASSRRGQPQHF.

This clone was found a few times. The CDR3 bases are TGTGCCAGCAGCGTAGCTTCGGGAGCGCAAGGCTACACCTTC. Its translation: CASSVASGAQGYTF. This sequence joins TRBV9 and TRBJ1-2; D is uncertain. The germline gives CDR1 SGDLS, CDR2 YYNGEE. Trimming left V 0 bases short and J 8 bases short, with 14 bases between. There are 14 residues in the CDR3.

The CDR3 protein is CAWRERQAQNSPLHF. In nucleotides, the CDR3 is TGTGCCTGGAGAGAGAGACAGGCACAGAATTCACCCCTCCACTTT. The chain employs TRBV30 and TRBJ1-6, with a possible D match to TRBD1 (6 bases). The V end lost 3 bases, the J end lost 7 bases, and 16 bases lay between the germline ends. CDR3 length equals 15 residues. Per germline, CDR1 GTSNPN and CDR2 SVGIG (reference sequence).

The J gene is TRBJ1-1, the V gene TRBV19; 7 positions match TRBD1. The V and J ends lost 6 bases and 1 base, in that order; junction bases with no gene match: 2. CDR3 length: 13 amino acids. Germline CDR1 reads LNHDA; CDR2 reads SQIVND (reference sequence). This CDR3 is CASRQGPNTEAFF. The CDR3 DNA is TGTGCCAGTAGACAGGGGCCGAACACTGAAGCTTTCTTT.

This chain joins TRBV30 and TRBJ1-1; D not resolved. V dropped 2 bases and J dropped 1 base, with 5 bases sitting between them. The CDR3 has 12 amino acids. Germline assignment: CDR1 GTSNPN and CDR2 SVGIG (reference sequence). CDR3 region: CAWSTRNTEAFF. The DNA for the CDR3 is TGTGCCTGGAGTACCAGGAACACTGAAGCTTTCTTT.

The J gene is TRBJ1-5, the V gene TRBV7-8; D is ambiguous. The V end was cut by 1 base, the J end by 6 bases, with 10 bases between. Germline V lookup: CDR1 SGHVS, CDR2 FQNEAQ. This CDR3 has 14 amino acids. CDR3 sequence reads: CASSLVGGSQPQHF. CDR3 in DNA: TGTGCCAGCAGCTTAGTGGGAGGGAGTCAGCCCCAGCATTTT.

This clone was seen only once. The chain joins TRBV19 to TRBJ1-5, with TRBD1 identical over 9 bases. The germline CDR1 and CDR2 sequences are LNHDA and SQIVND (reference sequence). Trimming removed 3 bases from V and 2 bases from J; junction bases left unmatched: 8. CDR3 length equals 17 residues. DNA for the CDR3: TGTGCCAGTAGTATGGCCGGGACAGGGAAAGGCAATCAGCCCCAGCATTTT. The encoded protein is CASSMAGTGKGNQPQHF.

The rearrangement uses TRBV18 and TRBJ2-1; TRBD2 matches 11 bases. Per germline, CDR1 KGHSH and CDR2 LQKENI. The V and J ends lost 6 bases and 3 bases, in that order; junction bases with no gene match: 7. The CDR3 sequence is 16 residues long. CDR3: CASSPELAGVYNEQFF. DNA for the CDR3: TGTGCCAGCTCCCCAGAACTAGCGGGGGTCTACAATGAGCAGTTCTTC.

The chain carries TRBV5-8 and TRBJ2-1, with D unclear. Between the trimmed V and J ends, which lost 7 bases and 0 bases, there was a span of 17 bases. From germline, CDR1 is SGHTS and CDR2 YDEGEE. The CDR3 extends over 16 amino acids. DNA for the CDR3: TGTGCCAGCGGAATAGAAACTGCGGCCTCCTACAATGAGCAGTTCTTC. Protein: CASGIETAASYNEQFF.

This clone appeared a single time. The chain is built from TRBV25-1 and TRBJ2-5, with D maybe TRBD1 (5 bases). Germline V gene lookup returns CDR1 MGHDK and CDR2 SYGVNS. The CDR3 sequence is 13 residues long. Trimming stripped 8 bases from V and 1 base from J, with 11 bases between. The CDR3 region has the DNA TGTGCCAGCGGGGCGGACATCCAAGAGACCCAGTACTTC. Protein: CASGADIQETQYF.

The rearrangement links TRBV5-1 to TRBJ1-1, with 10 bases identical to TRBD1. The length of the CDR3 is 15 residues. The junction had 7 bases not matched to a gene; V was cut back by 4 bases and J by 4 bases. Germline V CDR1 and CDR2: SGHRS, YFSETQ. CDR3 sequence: CASSTRTGGSTEAFF. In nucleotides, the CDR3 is TGCGCCAGCAGCACAAGGACAGGGGGGAGCACTGAAGCTTTCTTT.

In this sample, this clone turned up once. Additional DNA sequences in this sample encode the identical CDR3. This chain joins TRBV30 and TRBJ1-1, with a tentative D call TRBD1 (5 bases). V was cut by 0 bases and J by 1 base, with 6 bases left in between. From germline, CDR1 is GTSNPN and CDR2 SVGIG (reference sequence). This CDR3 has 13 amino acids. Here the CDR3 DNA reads TGTGCCTGGAGTGTAGACAGGAACACTGAAGCTTTCTTT. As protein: CAWSVDRNTEAFF. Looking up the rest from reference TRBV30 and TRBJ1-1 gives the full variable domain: SQTIHQWPATLVQPVGSPLSLECTVEGTSNPNLYWYRQAAGRGLQLLFYSVGIGQISSEVPQNLSASRPQDRQFILSSKKLLLSDSGFYLCAWSVDRNTEAFFGQGTRLTVV.

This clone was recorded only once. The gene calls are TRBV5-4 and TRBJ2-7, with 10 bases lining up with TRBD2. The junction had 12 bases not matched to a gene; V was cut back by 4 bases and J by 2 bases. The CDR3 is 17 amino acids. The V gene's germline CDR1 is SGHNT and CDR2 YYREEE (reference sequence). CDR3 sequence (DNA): TGTGCCAGCAGCCGAATTGTCCTAGCGGGGGAAACCTACGAGCAGTACTTC. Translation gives CASSRIVLAGETYEQYF.